The clone carrying this T cell receptor (beta chain) occurred a few times. In the original workflow: Estimation of nucleated cell counts relied on the amplification of reference gene primers. Profiled with immunoSEQ multiplex PCR; TCRdb holds only in-frame clones, not every one. V and J calls and clone size are given by that table; D and trimming were obtained from the DNA. Among 150,000 to 200,000 clones listed, about nine tenths were seen once. The data derive from a study of blood T cell repertoires in COVID-19. Study-wide background: From T cells, B-cell-depleted T cells, or PBMCs came the material, which was cDNA or gDNA.

Germline V gives CDR1 SGHTA, CDR2 FQGNSA. This CDR3 has 14 residues. Trimming pared 3 bases from V and 0 bases from J, leaving 8 bases between. The specimen sequenced was peripheral blood. The V gene is TRBV7-2, the J gene TRBJ2-5, with a tentative D call TRBD2 (6 bases). The receptor was derived from a woman aged 55-75 years with COVID-19, enrolled during active disease. This CDR3 is CASSFGGNQETQYF. CDR3 coding DNA: TGTGCCAGCAGCTTCGGCGGGAACCAAGAGACCCAGTACTTC.